This is a list of T cell receptor beta chains from one sample in a study of blood T cell repertoires in COVID-19. Repertoires were generated with immunoSEQ multiplex PCR, while TCRdb's copy carries only in-frame clones and drops some. The data hold around 430,000 clones, with about 91% observed a single time. Sequencing input: peripheral blood. The receptor set was obtained from a woman in her forties or fifties with COVID-19, enrolled during active disease. Each CDR3 is given with its conserved first and last residue. The D gene is left open where the match is weak. Not all rows give a size; the values are once, few, many and, for expanded clones, a class.

clone size	V gene	J gene	D gene	CDR3 DNA	CDR3 protein
few	TRBV30	TRBJ1-6	TRBD1	TGTGCCTGGAGCGCGGACAGGCTGAATTCACCCCTCCACTTT	CAWSADRLNSPLHF
.	TRBV2	TRBJ2-3	TRBD2	TGTGCCAGCAGGACTAGCGGGGGGGCGCGCCCAAGCACAGATACGCAGTATTTT	CASRTSGGARPSTDTQYF
.	TRBV18	TRBJ1-1	TRBD1	TGTGCCAGCTCACCTTGGGGGACAGCGAACACTGAAGCTTTCTTT	CASSPWGTANTEAFF
.	TRBV5-1	TRBJ2-1	TRBD2	TGCGCCAGCAGGGAAAGCGGGGGGCCTAATGAGCAGTTCTTC	CASRESGGPNEQFF
.	TRBV7-2	TRBJ2-7	TRBD1	TGTGCCAGCAGCTTAGGGGGACAGTCCACCTACGAGCAGTACTTC	CASSLGGQSTYEQYF
.	TRBV9	TRBJ1-5	.	TGTGCCAGCAGCGTAACCTCTCGACAGACTAGCAATCAGCCCCAGCATTTT	CASSVTSRQTSNQPQHF
.	TRBV11-2	TRBJ1-2	TRBD1	TGTGCCAGCAGCTTACAGGGGGTGGGCTATGGCTACACCTTC	CASSLQGVGYGYTF
.	TRBV15	TRBJ2-3	TRBD2	TGTGCCACCGGAGCGGGGGGGCCCACAGATACGCAGTATTTT	CATGAGGPTDTQYF
once	TRBV10-3	TRBJ2-5	.	TGTGCCATCAGTAGACAGAATAGAAAAGAGACCCAGTACTTC	CAISRQNRKETQYF
.	TRBV2	TRBJ1-5	TRBD1	TGTGCCAGCAGTCCCCGGGACAGGGGGATTTTGGGCAATCAGCCCCAGCATTTT	CASSPRDRGILGNQPQHF
.	TRBV6-5	TRBJ1-1	TRBD1	TGTGCCAGCAGTACAGGGGGGGGAGTGAACACTGAAGCTTTCTTT	CASSTGGGVNTEAFF
.	TRBV20-1	TRBJ1-1	.	TGCAGTGCGAGTAAGACAGACGGGGCTTTCTTT	CSASKTDGAFF
.	TRBV18	TRBJ2-4	TRBD1	TGTGCCAGCTCACCACTCGGACAGGGACAAACCAAAAACATTCAGTACTTC	CASSPLGQGQTKNIQYF
.	TRBV12-3/TRBV12-4	TRBJ1-2	.	TGTGCCAGCAGCGTAGTATCTAACTATGGCTACACCTTC	CASSVVSNYGYTF
.	TRBV6-5	TRBJ1-4	TRBD1	TGTGCCAGCAGTCTCGGGACAGGGAGTGAAAAACTGTTTTTT	CASSLGTGSEKLFF
.	TRBV27	TRBJ1-2	TRBD1	TGTGCCAGCAGTTTAGAGCGGACAGGGGGCGGCTACACCTTC	CASSLERTGGGYTF
.	TRBV7-3	TRBJ1-1	TRBD1	TGTGCCAGCAGCAACGGACAGGATGACGCGACCCCTGAAGCTTTCTTT	CASSNGQDDATPEAFF
.	TRBV11-2	TRBJ1-2	.	TGTGCCAGCAGCCAATACAGGGATACCTATGGCTACACCTTC	CASSQYRDTYGYTF
.	TRBV28	TRBJ1-2	TRBD1	TGTGCCAGCAGTTTATCACAGGGGGGCTATGGCTACACCTTC	CASSLSQGGYGYTF
.	TRBV6-5	TRBJ1-5	TRBD1	TGTGCCAGCTCCCGACAGGGGATCAATCAGCCCCAGCATTTT	CASSRQGINQPQHF
.	TRBV27	TRBJ2-1	TRBD1	TGTGCCAGCGGTCCACTGGCCGGACAGGGCCACAATGAGCAGTTCTTC	CASGPLAGQGHNEQFF
.	TRBV28	TRBJ2-5	.	TGTGCCAGCAGTCCACAGGGAACCCAAGAGACCCAGTACTTC	CASSPQGTQETQYF
.	TRBV29-1	TRBJ2-3	TRBD1	TGCAGCGTTGAACCGGACAGGGCCACAGATACGCAGTATTTT	CSVEPDRATDTQYF
.	TRBV7-9	TRBJ2-2	.	TGTGCCAGCAGCTTTGGGGGCGCTAACACCGGGGAGCTGTTTTTT	CASSFGGANTGELFF
.	TRBV5-1	TRBJ2-1	TRBD2	TGCGCCAGCAGCTTGGAGGCTAGCGGGGGTTACAATGAGCAGTTCTTC	CASSLEASGGYNEQFF
.	TRBV9	TRBJ1-2	TRBD1	TGTGCCAGCAGCGCCGGACAGGACTATGGCTACACCTTC	CASSAGQDYGYTF
.	TRBV19	TRBJ1-1	.	TGTGCCAGTAGTATAGTGGGGCCACGTGGAGCTTTCTTT	CASSIVGPRGAFF
.	TRBV19	TRBJ1-1	TRBD1	TGTGCCAGTAGTATGGCCGGGACAGGGGTATTGAACACTGAAGCTTTCTTT	CASSMAGTGVLNTEAFF
.	TRBV4-2	TRBJ1-5	.	TGTGCCAGCAGCCAAGTCGGAGGAGACTATAGCAATCAGCCCCAGCATTTT	CASSQVGGDYSNQPQHF
.	TRBV4-1	TRBJ2-3	.	TGCGCCAGCAGCCAAGATACGCCAGCAGATACGCAGTATTTT	CASSQDTPADTQYF
.	TRBV7-3	TRBJ2-2	TRBD1	TGTGCCAGCAGCCTCGACAGGGGGACCGGGGAGCTGTTTTTT	CASSLDRGTGELFF
.	TRBV5-8	TRBJ2-1	.	TGTGCCAGCAGCTTGCCTATGGCGGATCCAAACAATGAGCAGTTCTTC	CASSLPMADPNNEQFF
.	TRBV3-1/TRBV3-2	TRBJ2-1	.	TGTGCCAGCAGCCAAGAAACCAACGCCCCGAGGAATGAGCAGTTCTTC	CASSQETNAPRNEQFF
.	TRBV2	TRBJ2-7	.	TGTGCCAGCATAAGTTCGGGGGAGCAGTACTTC	CASISSGEQYF
.	TRBV6-2/TRBV6-3	TRBJ1-2	TRBD1	TGTGCCAGCAGTAACTCCGGGACAGGGTTTTACACCTTC	CASSNSGTGFYTF
.	TRBV7-9	TRBJ1-2	TRBD1	TGTGCCAGCAGCCCAGGACAGGGGGCCCTCTATGGCTACACCTTC	CASSPGQGALYGYTF
.	TRBV5-1	TRBJ2-2	.	TGCGCCAGCAGCCCGCTTACGGGGGGCACTCTCCCCGGGGAGCTGTTTTTT	CASSPLTGGTLPGELFF
.	TRBV27	TRBJ1-4	.	TGTGCCAGCAGTCCCCGGCGGGCAACTAATGAAAAACTGTTTTTT	CASSPRRATNEKLFF
once	TRBV9	TRBJ2-5	.	TGTGCCAGCAGCGTAGAAGACGGCCCCGGGGAGACCCAGTACTTC	CASSVEDGPGETQYF
.	TRBV10-2	TRBJ1-1	.	TGCGCCAGCAGTGAAATAGGCGGGGACACTGAAGCTTTCTTT	CASSEIGGDTEAFF
.	TRBV6-2/TRBV6-3	TRBJ1-4	TRBD1	TGTGCCAGCAGCCCCGACAGGGATAATGAAAAACTGTTTTTT	CASSPDRDNEKLFF
once	TRBV13	TRBJ2-7	TRBD1	TGTGCCAGCAGCTTCAGTTGGGGGACAGACTCCTACGAGCAGTACTTC	CASSFSWGTDSYEQYF
.	TRBV9	TRBJ1-5	.	TGTGCCAGCAGCGTAGGGGCCAATCAGCCCCAGCATTTT	CASSVGANQPQHF
few	TRBV28	TRBJ1-1	TRBD1	TGTGCCACCTACCGGACAGGGATCGGAGCTTTCTTT	CATYRTGIGAFF
.	TRBV24-1	TRBJ1-1	.	TGTGCCACCAGTGATTTCTACAGGTACCATGACGCTGAAGCTTTCTTT	CATSDFYRYHDAEAFF
.	TRBV5-1	TRBJ2-2	TRBD1	TGCGCCAGCAGCTTGACAGGGGGGAACACCGGGGAGCTGTTTTTT	CASSLTGGNTGELFF
.	TRBV20-1	TRBJ2-1	.	TGCAGTGCTATACGGGGTGAGCAGTTCTTC	CSAIRGEQFF
.	TRBV5-1	TRBJ1-1	.	TGCGCCAGCAGCTTGGGTCGGGTCGGCACTGAAGCTTTCTTT	CASSLGRVGTEAFF
.	TRBV27	TRBJ1-5	TRBD1	TGTGCCAGCAGTTCGGACAGGGGGCAACAGCCCCAGCATTTT	CASSSDRGQQPQHF
.	TRBV19	TRBJ2-1	.	TGTGCCAGTAGTATAATTCGGGGGGAGCAGTTCTTC	CASSIIRGEQFF